Following are 9 T cell receptor beta chains from one sample sequenced in a study of regulatory T cells in long-lasting Graves disease. The authors built TCR beta libraries using iRepertoire HTBI primers and Arm-PCR of CDR3 regions. Via MiXCR, TCRdb re-called the multiplex PCR reads, giving one row per CDR3 protein. The table records more than 350,000 distinct CDR3 sequences, more than 12% of them present only once. The time point denotes: newly diagnosed GD, antithyroid drugs for less than 3 months. PBMC RNA was the source of the TCR library. The same sample was also studied in work on T cells in Graves' hyperthyroidism and ophthalmopathy.

The sample here was peripheral blood mononuclear cells (PBMCs), taken at new diagnosis, from a patient treated with antithyroid drugs. These receptors were taken from a woman aged 25 to 45 with Graves disease.

This clonotype was seen at least ten times. The gene calls are TRBV30 and TRBJ2-1; the D is unclear. Trimming removed 0 bases from V and 6 bases from J, with 3 bases in between. The length of the CDR3 is 11 residues. In germline, CDR1 is GTSNPN, CDR2 SVGIG (reference sequence). The CDR3 loop reads CAWSVPNEQFF. The CDR3, as DNA: TGTGCCTGGAGTGTCCCCAATGAGCAGTTCTTC.

Details on this clonotype: This likely came from a read error, as a far larger clone is one base away. The J gene is TRBJ2-1, the V gene TRBV3-1; D ambiguous. Germline V gives CDR1 LGHDT, CDR2 YNNKEL (reference sequence). This CDR3 comprises 15 residues. Trimming removed 1 base from V and 13 bases from J, with 20 bases in between. The CDR3 DNA follows: TGTGCCAGCAGCCAAGGGGCCAGGTATCAAGAGACCCAGTTCTTC. Amino acid sequence: CASSQGARYQETQFF.

The chain couples TRBV9 to TRBJ1-2; D is ambiguous. Germline V gene data show CDR1 as SGDLS and CDR2 as YYNGEE. V lost 0 bases and J 8 bases, leaving 8 bases between the germline ends. This CDR3 is built from 12 residues. As DNA, the CDR3 is TGTGCCAGCAGCGTAGACAGATTCGGCTACACCTTC. As protein: CASSVDRFGYTF. Looking up the rest from reference TRBV9 and TRBJ1-2 gives the full variable domain: DSGVTQTPKHLITATGQRVTLRCSPRSGDLSVYWYQQSLDQGLQFLIQYYNGEERAKGNILERFSAQQFPDLHSELNLSSLELGDSALYFCASSVDRFGYTFGSGTRLTVV.

This clonotype has more than one count but fewer than ten. The DNA of the CDR3 is TGTGCCAGCAGTTTGGAAGATCGCAGGGGCCCCTCGAACACTGAAGCTTTCTTT. Its protein is CASSLEDRRGPSNTEAFF. This sequence joins TRBV27 and TRBJ1-1, with D tentatively TRBD1 (6 bases). This CDR3 spans 18 amino acids. V dropped 3 bases and J dropped 1 base, with 21 bases sitting between them. Per germline, CDR1 MNHEY and CDR2 SMNVEV (reference sequence).

This clonotype was counted at least ten times. This rearrangement joins TRBV27 to TRBJ2-5; tentatively, D is TRBD1 (6 bases). Germline V gene data show CDR1 as MNHEY and CDR2 as SMNVEV (reference sequence). Trimming took 6 bases from V and 5 from J, leaving 16 bases between them. The CDR3 has 14 amino acids. Written as DNA, the CDR3 is TGTGCCAGCAGCAAGCAGGGGCGCGGTGAGACCCAGTACTTC. This codes for CASSKQGRGETQYF.

This clonotype was observed at least ten times. The chain recombines TRBV11-2 with TRBJ2-3; possible D gene TRBD2, 5 bases. This CDR3 spans 14 amino acids. Germline V gives CDR1 SGHAT, CDR2 FQNNGV. V shed 2 bases and J shed 1 base, with 7 bases lying between them. The DNA of the CDR3 is TGTGCCAGCAGCTTAATTAGCGGCACAGATACGCAGTATTTT. Its protein product is CASSLISGTDTQYF.

This clonotype was observed many times. This rearrangement joins TRBV6-2 or TRBV6-3 to TRBJ2-1, with 12 positions matching TRBD2. V lost 7 bases and J lost 10; bases outside the gene matches: 8. CDR3 length: 14 residues. The germline CDR1 and CDR2 sequences are MNHEY and SVGEGT. In nucleotides, the CDR3 is TGTGCCAGCACGGCTAGCGGGAGGGTGGGGGAGCAGTTCTTC. This sequence encodes CASTASGRVGEQFF.

This clonotype was detected ten times or more. The chain recombines TRBV30 with TRBJ2-7, with 7 bases that match TRBD2. From germline, CDR1 is GTSNPN and CDR2 SVGIG (reference sequence). This CDR3 comprises 14 residues. Trimming cost V 0 bases and J 0 bases; bases outside gene matches: 2. This CDR3 reads CAWSVSSGSYEQYF. The CDR3 DNA follows: TGTGCCTGGAGTGTATCTAGCGGCTCCTACGAGCAGTACTTC. Together with reference TRBV30 and TRBJ2-7, the CDR3 gives the full variable domain: SQTIHQWPATLVQPVGSPLSLECTVEGTSNPNLYWYRQAAGRGLQLLFYSVGIGQISSEVPQNLSASRPQDRQFILSSKKLLLSDSGFYLCAWSVSSGSYEQYFGPGTRLTVT.

This clonotype was seen at least ten times. The V call is TRBV12-3 or TRBV12-4, the J call TRBJ2-3; tentatively, D is TRBD2 (6 bases). This CDR3 comprises 14 residues. Trimming removed 8 bases from V and 3 bases from J, with 15 bases in between. CDR3 in amino acids: CASRPGGTTDTQYF. CDR3 nucleotides: TGTGCCAGCCGGCCGGGCGGGACTACAGATACGCAGTATTTT.